What follows describes a single T cell receptor beta chain. This clonotype appeared a few times. This receptor's antigen is unknown. No base quality values were provided; no much bigger clone lies one nucleotide off. From cysteine to phenylalanine, the CDR3 is 17 amino acids long. Only CDR3 DNA is held: 51 bases, read in frame from base 1. V is shortened by 5 bases, J by 0 bases, and the region joining them spans 17 bases. Taken from the germline V gene, the CDR1 and CDR2 loops are MNHEY and SVGAGI. The sample comes from a study of T cell repertoires in cytomegalovirus infection (dated by TCRdb to the late 2010s). In terms of the full investigation: Peptide stimulations targeted recently identified HLA-C-restricted CMV epitopes, whose presentation resists viral immunomodulation, together with well-studied HLA-B-restricted epitopes. Because public TCR beta signatures pointed to carriage of CMV infection together with the matching HLA type, the HLA type of each donor mattered for the analysis. Beyond this particular receptor, the publication reports: In the ex vivo response, HLA-C-restricted CMV-specific TCR beta clonotypes were dominant, and in two of eight donors the single most frequent clonotype came from this HLA-C-restricted group. Carriers of CMV infection plus the relevant HLA type were discriminated by the cumulative frequency of public TCR beta family members in the study cohort and in an independent roughly 380-donor cohort.

The treatment or condition label, as the study defines it: in vitro stimulation with specific CMV peptide epitopes to enrich CMV-specific T cells. TCRdb names Illumina HiSeq 1500 as the instrument used. The public reads were reanalyzed by TCRdb: fastp trimming at Q25, MiXCR alignment, in-frame beta chains only. For every CDR3 protein sequence, its rows merge into one entry that carries the most common genes and DNA. This sample comprises 700,000 to 900,000 distinct CDR3 sequences, just under 30% of them detected only once. Roughly 13% of the sample lies in the top ten. The specimen was cultured CD8+ T cells from PBMCs, collected from culture after CMV antigen stimulation. The sequence links TRBV6-5 to TRBJ2-1; the D element might be TRBD1 or TRBD2, as each aligns at 5 bases. The receptor comes from a human donor in good health (CMV status not recorded). Some clones in this sample may be carry-over from other donors' samples. The CDR3 in this case is CASSNKGPTFSYNEQFF. In nucleotides, the sequence is TGTGCCAGCAGTAATAAGGGACCGACCTTCTCCTACAATGAGCAGTTCTTC.